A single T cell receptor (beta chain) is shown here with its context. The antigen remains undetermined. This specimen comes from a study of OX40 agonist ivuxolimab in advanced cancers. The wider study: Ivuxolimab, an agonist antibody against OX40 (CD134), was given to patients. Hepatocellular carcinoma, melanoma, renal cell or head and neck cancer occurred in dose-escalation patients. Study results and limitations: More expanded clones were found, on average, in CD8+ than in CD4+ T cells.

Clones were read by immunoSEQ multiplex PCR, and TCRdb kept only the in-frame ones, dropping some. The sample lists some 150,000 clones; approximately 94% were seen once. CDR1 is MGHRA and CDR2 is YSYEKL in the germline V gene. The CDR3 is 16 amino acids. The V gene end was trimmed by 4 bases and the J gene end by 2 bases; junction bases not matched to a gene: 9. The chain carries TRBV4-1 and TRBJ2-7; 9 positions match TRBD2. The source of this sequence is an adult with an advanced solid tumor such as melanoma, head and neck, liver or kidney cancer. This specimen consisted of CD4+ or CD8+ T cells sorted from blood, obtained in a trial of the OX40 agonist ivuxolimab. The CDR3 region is CASSPSGGGRAYEQYF. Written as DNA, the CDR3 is TGCGCCAGCAGCCCCTCCGGGGGCGGGAGGGCCTACGAGCAGTACTTC.